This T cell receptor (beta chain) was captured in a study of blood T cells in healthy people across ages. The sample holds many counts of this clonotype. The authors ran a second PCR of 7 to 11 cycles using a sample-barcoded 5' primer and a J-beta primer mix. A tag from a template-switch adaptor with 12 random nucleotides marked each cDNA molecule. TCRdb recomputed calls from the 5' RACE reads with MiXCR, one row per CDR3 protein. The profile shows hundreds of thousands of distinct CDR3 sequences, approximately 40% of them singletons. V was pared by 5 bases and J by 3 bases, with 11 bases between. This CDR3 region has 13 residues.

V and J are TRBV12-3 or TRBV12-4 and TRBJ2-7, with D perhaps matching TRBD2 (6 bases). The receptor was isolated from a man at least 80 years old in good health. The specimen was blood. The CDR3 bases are TGTGCCAGCAGTCTCATCGGGGGCTACGAGCAGTACTTC. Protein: CASSLIGGYEQYF.